Each of the 32 T cell receptor beta chains below was sequenced from the same sample in a study of T cells in lung cancer brain metastases. The protocol was immunoSEQ multiplex PCR, while the TCRdb copy is restricted to in-frame clones and leaves out a portion. The sample shows hundreds of clones, 80% to 90% of them seen only once. The material sequenced was tumor tissue from a brain metastasis. Receptors were obtained from a woman younger than 45 with non-small cell lung cancer that had spread to the brain.

J is TRBJ2-6 and V is TRBV6-1; maybe TRBD2 (6 bases). Trimming took off 6 bases at V and 0 bases at J, with 9 bases between the two ends. CDR1 MNHNS and CDR2 SASEGT come from the germline V gene. There are 15 residues in the CDR3. This CDR3 is CASRLGGSGANVLTF. CDR3 bases: TGTGCCAGCAGACTCGGGGGCTCTGGGGCCAACGTCCTGACTTTC.

V usage is TRBV12-5 and J usage is TRBJ2-3, with 12 nucleotides matching TRBD2. The junction had 6 bases not matched to a gene; V was cut back by 5 bases and J by 6 bases. Germline-derived CDR1 and CDR2 are LGHNT and FRNRAP. The CDR3 consists of 15 residues. This CDR3 is CASGPWTSGTDTQYF. For the CDR3, the DNA is TGTGCTAGTGGTCCCTGGACTAGCGGGACGGATACGCAGTATTTT.

The genes are TRBV12-5 and TRBJ2-3; 10 positions match TRBD1. V shed 4 bases and J 0 bases; nucleotides not matched to a gene: 1. In germline, CDR1 is LGHNT, CDR2 FRNRAP. This CDR3 spans 15 amino acids. The CDR3 sequence is CASGWGQGSTDTQYF. The DNA of the CDR3 is TGTGCTAGTGGTTGGGGACAGGGGAGCACAGATACGCAGTATTTT. The complete variable domain, with remaining parts taken from reference TRBV12-5 and TRBJ2-3, reads DARVTQTPRHKVTEMGQEVTMRCQPILGHNTVFWYRQTMMQGLELLAYFRNRAPLDDSGMPKDRFSAEMPDATLATLKIQPSEPRDSAVYFCASGWGQGSTDTQYFGPGTRLTVL.

The gene calls are TRBV2 and TRBJ1-1, with D possibly being TRBD1 (5 bases). Trimming took 5 bases from V and 7 from J, leaving 8 bases between them. Looked up from germline, CDR1 is SNHLY and CDR2 is FYNNEI. CDR3 length: 11 residues. The CDR3 nucleotides are TGTGCCAGCAGTCAGACAGATGAAGCTTTCTTT. Its protein is CASSQTDEAFF.

The V gene is TRBV7-3, the J gene TRBJ2-1; no definite D call. Germline V gene sequence: CDR1 SGHTA, CDR2 FQGTGA. This CDR3 comprises 16 residues. Trimming left V 0 bases short and J 4 bases short, with 13 bases between. CDR3 sequence reads: CASSLTSGRVYNEQFF. For the CDR3, the DNA is TGTGCCAGCAGCTTAACATCAGGACGAGTATACAATGAGCAGTTCTTC.

This clone was observed a single time. The chain links TRBV27 to TRBJ2-1, with 10 bases lining up with TRBD2. The CDR3 runs to 17 residues. Germline values: CDR1 MNHEY, CDR2 SMNVEV (reference sequence). Losses at the gene ends were 3 bases for V and 9 bases for J; bases not matched to a gene: 14. The DNA for the CDR3 is TGTGCCAGCAGTTTGAGAGAAGCGGGAGGGGTTCTTGGTGAGCAGTTCTTC. The encoded protein is CASSLREAGGVLGEQFF.

The chain links TRBV5-8 to TRBJ2-2, with TRBD2 matching 8 bases. The V gene end was trimmed by 5 bases and the J gene end by 7 bases; junction bases not matched to a gene: 10. Germline values: CDR1 SGHTS, CDR2 YDEGEE. The CDR3 is made up of 15 amino acids. The DNA for the CDR3 is TGTGCCAGCAGTCCACCGGGACTAGTGGGCGGGGAGCTGTTTTTT. Protein: CASSPPGLVGGELFF.

The J gene is TRBJ2-2, the V gene TRBV18, with D unclear. Trimming cost V 1 base and J 0 bases, with 9 bases left between them. CDR1 is KGHSH and CDR2 is LQKENI in the germline V gene. The CDR3 length is 16 residues. The CDR3 DNA reads TGTGCCAGCTCACCACTTCGAGTAGCGAACACCGGGGAGCTGTTTTTT. This translates into CASSPLRVANTGELFF. Full variable domain (remainder filled in from reference TRBV18 and TRBJ2-2): NAGVMQNPRHLVRRRGQEARLRCSPMKGHSHVYWYRQLPEEGLKFMVYLQKENIIDESGMPKERFSAEFPKEGPSILRIQQVVRGDSAAYFCASSPLRVANTGELFFGEGSRLTVL.

This clone appeared a single time. This chain uses TRBV28 with TRBJ1-5; TRBD1 aligns across 8 bases. The trim removed 6 bases at V and 6 bases at J, leaving 7 bases unmatched. The CDR3 length is 14 residues. In germline, CDR1 is MDHEN, CDR2 SYDVKM. The CDR3: CASRLQGERQPQHF. In DNA, the CDR3 is TGTGCCAGCAGATTACAGGGGGAGCGTCAGCCCCAGCATTTT.

The chain recombines TRBV9 with TRBJ2-1; the D call may be TRBD1 or TRBD2 (5 bases each). The CDR3 sequence is 15 residues long. Trimming stripped 4 bases from V and 12 bases from J, with 23 bases between. From germline, CDR1 is SGDLS and CDR2 YYNGEE. CDR3 in DNA: TGTGCCAGCAGCCAAGCGGTTCTGGCGGGTGGGGGGCAGTTCTTC. This codes for CASSQAVLAGGGQFF.

The chain couples TRBV7-9 to TRBJ2-1, with D perhaps matching TRBD2 (6 bases). V was trimmed by 3 bases and J by 9 bases, leaving 15 bases between them. The CDR3 extends over 14 amino acids. CDR1 and CDR2 from the germline V gene are SEHNR and FQNEAQ (reference sequence). In nucleotides, the CDR3 is TGTGCCAGCAGCTTGGGACTCGCCGCGGGTGAGCAGTTCTTC. Translation: CASSLGLAAGEQFF.

The rearrangement uses TRBV19 and TRBJ1-1; no definite D call. Trimming removed 5 bases at V and 1 base at J, with 14 bases between. The germline gives CDR1 LNHDA, CDR2 SQIVND (reference sequence). The CDR3 extends over 15 amino acids. The CDR3 here is CASSPNNAPNTEAFF. CDR3 nucleotides: TGTGCCAGTAGTCCCAACAATGCCCCGAACACTGAAGCTTTCTTT.

The chain uses TRBV28 and TRBJ2-5; TRBD2 aligns across 10 bases. The V gene end was trimmed by 7 bases and the J gene end by 4 bases; junction bases not matched to a gene: 15. The CDR3 is 17 residues long. Germline V CDR1 and CDR2: MDHEN, SYDVKM. The CDR3 DNA reads TGTGCCAGCACCGACCGGGCTAGCGGGAGTTTGGGAGAGACCCAGTACTTC. This translates into CASTDRASGSLGETQYF. Using reference TRBV28 and TRBJ2-5 for the parts outside the CDR3, the full variable domain is DVKVTQSSRYLVKRTGEKVFLECVQDMDHENMFWYRQDPGLGLRLIYFSYDVKMKEKGDIPEGYSVSREKKERFSLILESASTNQTSMYLCASTDRASGSLGETQYFGPGTRLLVL.

The rearrangement joins TRBV7-2 to TRBJ1-2; no clear D gene. CDR1 is SGHTA, CDR2 FQGNSA, per germline. This CDR3 has 13 amino acids. V lost 5 bases, J lost 0 bases, and 7 bases lay in between. For the CDR3, the DNA is TGTGCCAGCAGCCCTCAAGCTAACTATGGCTACACCTTC. Its translation is CASSPQANYGYTF.

This chain connects TRBV15 to TRBJ1-5, with D perhaps matching TRBD1 (6 bases). V was pared by 1 base and J by 0 bases, with 16 bases between. The CDR3 sequence is 18 residues long. The germline gives CDR1 LNHNV, CDR2 YYDKDF (reference sequence). The CDR3 bases are TGTGCCACCAGCAGAGGGGGGGCTAAGGGGACTAGCAATCAGCCCCAGCATTTT. Translated: CATSRGGAKGTSNQPQHF.

The chain uses TRBV5-5 and TRBJ1-2; no definite D call. With 0 bases removed from V and 5 bases from J, the gap between germline ends came to 5 bases. CDR1 and CDR2 (germline): SGHKS, YYEKEE (reference sequence). The length of the CDR3 is 12 residues. The CDR3 is CASSLEGYGYTF. In DNA, the CDR3 is TGTGCCAGCAGCTTGGAAGGGTATGGCTACACCTTC. Using reference TRBV5-5 and TRBJ1-2 for the parts outside the CDR3, the full variable domain is DAGVTQSPTHLIKTRGQQVTLRCSPISGHKSVSWYQQVLGQGPQFIFQYYEKEERGRGNFPDRFSARQFPNYSSELNVNALLLGDSALYLCASSLEGYGYTFGSGTRLTVV.

About this clone: At one of its ends the junction is not consistent with the germline gene, which may arise from a read error. The chain recombines TRBV19 with TRBJ1-1, with D maybe TRBD1 (6 bases). This CDR3 has 14 amino acids. CDR1 is LNHDA and CDR2 is SQIVND in the germline V gene (reference sequence). CDR3 nucleotides: TGTGTCAGTAGTATCGGGCAGGGGCTTGAGGAAGCTTTCTTT. Translated, it gives CVSSIGQGLEEAFF.

This chain uses TRBV19 with TRBJ2-7; D is unresolved. V lost 3 bases and J lost 2, with 11 bases in between. The CDR3 totals 14 residues. The V gene's germline CDR1 is LNHDA and CDR2 SQIVND (reference sequence). The DNA for the CDR3 is TGTGCCAGTAGTATCAATCTCGGAACCTACGAGCAGTACTTC. This encodes CASSINLGTYEQYF.

This clone was counted between two and nine times. The rearrangement joins TRBV7-6 to TRBJ2-3; D is undetermined. Trimming removed 4 bases at V and 0 bases at J, with 8 bases between. The CDR3 is made up of 14 amino acids. Germline loops: CDR1 SGHVS, CDR2 FNYEAQ. The CDR3 sequence: CASSSRVSTDTQYF. The CDR3 DNA reads TGTGCCAGCAGCTCCCGCGTTAGCACAGATACGCAGTATTTT.

The CDR3 loop reads CASMWLNANYGYTF. The CDR3 bases are TGTGCCAGCATGTGGCTGAACGCTAACTATGGCTACACCTTC. The rearrangement joins TRBV6-1 to TRBJ1-2, with no clear D. The CDR3 totals 14 residues. Germline CDR1 and CDR2: MNHNS and SASEGT. The germline V and J ends were trimmed by 7 bases and 0 bases, with 12 bases remaining between them.

This rearrangement joins TRBV28 to TRBJ2-3; TRBD2 is a possible D gene (6 bases). Germline V gene lookup returns CDR1 MDHEN and CDR2 SYDVKM. V lost 3 bases and J 5 bases, leaving 15 bases between the germline ends. This CDR3 contains 15 residues. For the CDR3, the DNA is TGTGCCAGCAGTTTGGCGGGGTCAACGGGAGATACGCAGTATTTT. Translating it yields CASSLAGSTGDTQYF. Looking up the rest from reference TRBV28 and TRBJ2-3 gives the full variable domain: DVKVTQSSRYLVKRTGEKVFLECVQDMDHENMFWYRQDPGLGLRLIYFSYDVKMKEKGDIPEGYSVSREKKERFSLILESASTNQTSMYLCASSLAGSTGDTQYFGPGTRLTVL.

The rearrangement joins TRBV5-8 to TRBJ1-2; D is unresolved. Trimming removed 2 bases at V and 6 bases at J, with 14 bases between. CDR3 length: 14 amino acids. CDR1 SGHTS and CDR2 YDEGEE come from the germline V gene. The DNA for the CDR3 is TGTGCCAGCAGCTTCGAAGGTTGGCTTGATGGCTACACCTTC. Translating it yields CASSFEGWLDGYTF.

The chain employs TRBV9 and TRBJ2-5; TRBD2 might be the D (5 bases). Trimming cost V 3 bases and J 4 bases, with 19 bases left between them. Germline loops: CDR1 SGDLS, CDR2 YYNGEE. The CDR3 has 16 amino acids. The DNA of the CDR3 is TGTGCCAGCAGCGCGGGGATAGGAGGTGGAGCAGAGACCCAGTACTTC. As protein: CASSAGIGGGAETQYF.

J is TRBJ1-4 and V is TRBV25-1; D remains ambiguous. Germline-derived CDR1 and CDR2 are MGHDK and SYGVNS. The CDR3 extends over 13 amino acids. Between the trimmed V and J ends, which lost 0 bases and 11 bases, there was a span of 10 bases. CDR3 amino acids: CASSEYRVRKLFF. DNA of the CDR3: TGTGCCAGCAGTGAATATCGAGTGAGGAAACTGTTTTTT.

The J gene is TRBJ2-5, the V gene TRBV11-3; D might be TRBD1 (6 bases). V was clipped by 3 bases and J by 5 bases, with 13 bases between them. The CDR3 covers 14 residues. CDR1 SGHNT and CDR2 YENEEA come from the germline V gene. CDR3 loop: CASSLYPGAETQYF. For the CDR3, the DNA is TGTGCCAGCAGCTTGTATCCAGGGGCGGAGACCCAGTACTTC. The full variable domain, with the rest looked up from reference TRBV11-3 and TRBJ2-5, is EAGVVQSPRYKIIEKKQPVAFWCNPISGHNTLYWYLQNLGQGPELLIRYENEEAVDDSQLPKDRFSAERLKGVDSTLKIQPAELGDSAVYLCASSLYPGAETQYFGPGTRLLVL.

The gene calls are TRBV25-1 and TRBJ1-6; the match to TRBD1 covers 7 bases. This CDR3 comprises 16 residues. Germline V gene data show CDR1 as MGHDK and CDR2 as SYGVNS. J lost 6 bases, V lost 4 bases, and 9 bases had no gene match. In DNA, the CDR3 is TGTGCCAGCAGTGCCCTGGGACAGCCATTTAATTCACCCCTCCACTTT. It translates to CASSALGQPFNSPLHF.

This chain joins TRBV9 and TRBJ2-7; 9 bases are shared with TRBD1. Germline assignment: CDR1 SGDLS and CDR2 YYNGEE. V shed 4 bases, J shed 5 bases, and the junction held 10 bases outside the gene matches. The CDR3 length is 15 residues. CDR3 nucleotides: TGTGCCAGCAGCCCCCAACCGGGACAGGGTAACGAGCAGTACTTC. It encodes CASSPQPGQGNEQYF.

This clone showed up just once. The rearrangement links TRBV29-1 to TRBJ1-1; D gene ambiguous. This CDR3 spans 12 amino acids. V shed 4 bases and J shed 5 bases, with 11 bases lying between them. Germline lookup yields CDR1 SQVTM and CDR2 ANQGSEA. The CDR3 nucleotides read TGCAGCGTTGTAGAGGGAAGAACTGAAGCTTTCTTT. This gives the protein CSVVEGRTEAFF.

The chain uses TRBV29-1 and TRBJ1-1, with D maybe TRBD1 (6 bases). V gave up 7 bases and J gave up 0 bases, with 18 bases separating them. Germline V gene sequence: CDR1 SQVTM, CDR2 ANQGSEA. This CDR3 contains 15 residues. CDR3 DNA: TGCAGCGCCCCCGACAGCGGGGGCATGAACACTGAAGCTTTCTTT. Translation: CSAPDSGGMNTEAFF.

This chain joins TRBV5-5 and TRBJ1-3, with D possibly being TRBD1 (5 bases). V lost 4 bases, J lost 2 bases, and 7 bases lay in between. The CDR3 is 13 amino acids. Per germline, CDR1 SGHKS and CDR2 YYEKEE (reference sequence). CDR3: CASSDRPGNTIYF. The CDR3, as DNA: TGTGCCAGCAGCGACAGACCTGGAAACACCATATATTTT.

The chain carries TRBV11-2 and TRBJ1-5, with D uncertain. Germline values: CDR1 SGHAT, CDR2 FQNNGV. With 3 bases removed from V and 4 bases from J, the gap between germline ends came to 10 bases. The CDR3 has 14 residues. The CDR3 protein is CASSFRGPNQPQHF. In DNA, the CDR3 is TGTGCCAGCAGCTTCCGGGGTCCAAATCAGCCCCAGCATTTT.

The rearrangement uses TRBV29-1 and TRBJ1-1; tentative D call: TRBD1 (5 bases). The V gene's germline CDR1 is SQVTM and CDR2 ANQGSEA. Between the trimmed V and J ends, which lost 6 bases and 5 bases, there was a span of 16 bases. The CDR3 runs 13 residues. The CDR3 DNA sequence: TGCAGCGTCGAAATAGGGACGGGTACTGAAGCTTTCTTT. Its protein product is CSVEIGTGTEAFF. Supplemented by reference TRBV29-1 and TRBJ1-1, the full variable domain reads SAVISQKPSRDICQRGTSLTIQCQVDSQVTMMFWYRQQPGQSLTLIATANQGSEATYESGFVIDKFPISRPNLTFSTLTVSNMSPEDSSIYLCSVEIGTGTEAFFGQGTRLTVV.